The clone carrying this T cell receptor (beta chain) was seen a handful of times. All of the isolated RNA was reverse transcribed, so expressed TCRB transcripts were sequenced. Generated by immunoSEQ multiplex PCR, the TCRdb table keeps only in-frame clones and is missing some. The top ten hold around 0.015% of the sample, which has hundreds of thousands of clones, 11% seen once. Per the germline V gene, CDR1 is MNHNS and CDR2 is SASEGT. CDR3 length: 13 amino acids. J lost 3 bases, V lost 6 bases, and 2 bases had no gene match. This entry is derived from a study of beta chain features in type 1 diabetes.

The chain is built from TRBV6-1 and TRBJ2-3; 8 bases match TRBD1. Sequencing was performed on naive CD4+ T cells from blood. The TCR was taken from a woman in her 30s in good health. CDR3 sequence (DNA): TGTGCCAGCAGAACAGGGGGGACAGATACGCAGTATTTT. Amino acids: CASRTGGTDTQYF.